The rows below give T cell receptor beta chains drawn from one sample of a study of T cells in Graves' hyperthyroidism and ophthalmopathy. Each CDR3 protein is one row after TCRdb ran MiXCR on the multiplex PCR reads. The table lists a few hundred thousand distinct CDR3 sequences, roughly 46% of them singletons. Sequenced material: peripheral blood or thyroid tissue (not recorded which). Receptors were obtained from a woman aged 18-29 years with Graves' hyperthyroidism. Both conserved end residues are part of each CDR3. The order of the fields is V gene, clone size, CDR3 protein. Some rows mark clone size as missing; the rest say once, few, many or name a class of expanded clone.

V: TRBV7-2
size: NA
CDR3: CASSYRSSGGGELFF

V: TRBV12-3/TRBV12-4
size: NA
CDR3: CASSFLGETNEQFF

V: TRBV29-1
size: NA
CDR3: CSVEELGLITEAFF

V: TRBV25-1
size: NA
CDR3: CASQGQGAPNEKLFF

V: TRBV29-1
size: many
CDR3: CSSLAGVGTQYF

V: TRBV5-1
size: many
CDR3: CASSLDGSYNYGYTF

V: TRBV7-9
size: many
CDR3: CASSLGDSFYEQYF

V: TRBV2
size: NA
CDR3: CASSEARGTRTYEHF

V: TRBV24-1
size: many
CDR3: CATSGSRDYTGELFF

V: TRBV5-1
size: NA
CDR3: CASSGGQGGSNEKLFF

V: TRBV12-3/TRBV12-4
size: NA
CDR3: CASNTGNGYTF

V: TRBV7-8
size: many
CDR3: CASSYLATSASYEQYF

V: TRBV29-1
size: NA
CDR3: CSLGMTGNTGELFF

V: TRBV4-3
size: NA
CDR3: CASSQREGGYEQYF

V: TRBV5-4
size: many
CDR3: CASSSDGRPTNEKLFF

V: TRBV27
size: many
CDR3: CASSSNGGGVGYTF

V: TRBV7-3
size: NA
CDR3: CGAGSETAGLGYTF

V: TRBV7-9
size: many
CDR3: CASSPSGLRNTEAFF

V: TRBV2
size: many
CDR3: CASSEGQGYNQPQHF

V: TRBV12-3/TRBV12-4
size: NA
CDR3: CASSPFGTGKSTEAFF

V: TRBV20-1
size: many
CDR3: CSARQLSNTGELFF

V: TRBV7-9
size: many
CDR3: CAKDSGANTGELFF

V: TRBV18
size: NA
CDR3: CASSPSIGGNQPQHF